This T cell receptor (beta chain) is from a study of T cell repertoires in cytomegalovirus infection. About the research overall: The public TCR beta signatures pointed to both CMV infection and matching HLA type.

The V gene lost 2 bases and the J gene lost 1 base, with 11 bases spanning the gap. The germline V gene has CDR1 MNHNS and CDR2 SASEGT. This CDR3 is built from 15 residues. TCRdb analysed the reads with MiXCR anew, one entry per CDR3 protein. The sample holds a few hundred thousand distinct CDR3 sequences, around 20% seen once. This clonotype has just a few counts. Antigen specificity is unknown. The V call is TRBV6-1, the J call TRBJ1-1; TRBD1 is a possible D gene (5 bases). The material was cultured PBMCs, obtained from culture after CMV antigen stimulation. This receptor was identified in a human donor in good health (CMV status not recorded). Some clones in this sample may be carry-over from other donors' samples. CDR3 sequence (DNA): TGTGCCAGCAGTGAAAAGGGGCAGGGGAACACTGAAGCTTTCTTT. This gives the protein CASSEKGQGNTEAFF.